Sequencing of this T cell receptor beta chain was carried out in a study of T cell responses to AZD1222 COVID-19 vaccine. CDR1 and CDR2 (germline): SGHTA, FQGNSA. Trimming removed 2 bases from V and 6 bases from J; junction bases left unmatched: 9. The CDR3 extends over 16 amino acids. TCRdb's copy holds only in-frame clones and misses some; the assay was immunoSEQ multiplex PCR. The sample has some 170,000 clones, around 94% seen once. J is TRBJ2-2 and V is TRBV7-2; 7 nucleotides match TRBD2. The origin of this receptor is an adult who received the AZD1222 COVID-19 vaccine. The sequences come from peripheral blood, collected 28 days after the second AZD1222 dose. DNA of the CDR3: TGTGCCAGCAGCTTAAGGGCGGGAGTACTTCCCGGGGAGCTGTTTTTT. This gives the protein CASSLRAGVLPGELFF.